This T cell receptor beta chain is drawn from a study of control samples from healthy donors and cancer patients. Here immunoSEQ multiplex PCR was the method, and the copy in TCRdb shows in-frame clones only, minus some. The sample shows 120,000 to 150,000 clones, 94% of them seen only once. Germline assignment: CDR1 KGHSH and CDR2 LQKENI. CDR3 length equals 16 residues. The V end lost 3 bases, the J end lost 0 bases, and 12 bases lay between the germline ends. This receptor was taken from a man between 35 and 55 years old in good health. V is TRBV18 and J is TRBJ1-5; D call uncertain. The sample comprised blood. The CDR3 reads CASSPFQVVSNQPQHF. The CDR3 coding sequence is TGTGCCAGCTCACCTTTTCAAGTCGTTAGCAATCAGCCCCAGCATTTT.